The TCR beta chain described here comes from a study of T cell repertoires in cytomegalovirus infection. Study observations and caveats: Across the ex vivo response, the dominant clonotypes were HLA-C-restricted CMV-specific TCR beta clonotypes.

Comment on this clonotype: Its antigen is not identified.

The V gene's germline CDR1 is SGHTA and CDR2 FQGNSA. The CDR3 consists of 15 residues. V was clipped by 5 bases and J by 3 bases, with 13 bases between them. TCRdb reprocessed the reads with MiXCR, giving one entry per CDR3 protein. The table records roughly 300,000 distinct CDR3 sequences, under 30% of them present only once. Sequencing was performed on PBMCs. The chain uses TRBV7-2 and TRBJ2-2; D perhaps matches TRBD2 (6 bases). This clonotype originated in a human donor in good health (CMV status not recorded). Some clones in this sample may be carry-over from other donors' samples. CDR3 sequence: CASSTGLLHTGELFF. The CDR3 coding sequence is TGTGCCAGCAGCACGGGACTTCTCCACACCGGGGAGCTGTTTTTT.